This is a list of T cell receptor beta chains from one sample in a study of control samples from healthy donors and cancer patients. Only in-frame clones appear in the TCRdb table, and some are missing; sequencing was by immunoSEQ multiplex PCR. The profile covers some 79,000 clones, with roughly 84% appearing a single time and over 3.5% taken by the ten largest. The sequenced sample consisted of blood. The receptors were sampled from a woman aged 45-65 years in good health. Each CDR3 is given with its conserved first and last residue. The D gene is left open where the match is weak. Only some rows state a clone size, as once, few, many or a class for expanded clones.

CDR3 protein: CAISEGGKNEQFF
CDR3 DNA: TGTGCCATCAGTGAGGGCGGAAAGAATGAGCAGTTCTTC
V gene: TRBV10-3
D gene: NA
J gene: TRBJ2-1
clone size: NA

CDR3 protein: CASRQDGLSGANVLTF
CDR3 DNA: TGCGCCAGCAGACAGGACGGCCTCTCTGGGGCCAACGTCCTGACTTTC
V gene: TRBV5-1
D gene: NA
J gene: TRBJ2-6
clone size: NA

CDR3 protein: CASSLTGGSPLHF
CDR3 DNA: TGTGCCAGCAGTTTAACAGGGGGATCACCCCTCCACTTT
V gene: TRBV6-5
D gene: TRBD1
J gene: TRBJ1-6
clone size: NA

CDR3 protein: CASSLGTTGRTEAFF
CDR3 DNA: TGTGCCAGCAGCTTAGGCACGACGGGAAGGACTGAAGCTTTCTTT
V gene: TRBV7-9
D gene: NA
J gene: TRBJ1-1
clone size: NA

CDR3 protein: CASRENGVTDTQYF
CDR3 DNA: TGTGCCAGCAGGGAAAACGGGGTCACAGATACGCAGTATTTT
V gene: TRBV28
D gene: NA
J gene: TRBJ2-3
clone size: NA

CDR3 protein: CASSLSGYHSAYEQYF
CDR3 DNA: TGTGCCAGCAGCCTCTCGGGGTATCACTCTGCCTACGAGCAGTACTTC
V gene: TRBV7-9
D gene: NA
J gene: TRBJ2-7
clone size: NA

CDR3 protein: CASSLRFGTLSDKYEQYF
CDR3 DNA: TGCGCCAGCAGCTTGAGGTTCGGGACCCTTAGCGACAAGTACGAGCAGTACTTC
V gene: TRBV5-1
D gene: NA
J gene: TRBJ2-7
clone size: NA

CDR3 protein: CASGRETGELFF
CDR3 DNA: TGTGCCAGCGGGAGGGAGACCGGGGAGCTGTTTTTT
V gene: TRBV27
D gene: TRBD2
J gene: TRBJ2-2
clone size: NA

CDR3 protein: CASSSLASLGSPLHF
CDR3 DNA: TGTGCCAGTAGTAGTCTCGCCAGCCTGGGTTCACCCCTCCACTTT
V gene: TRBV19
D gene: NA
J gene: TRBJ1-6
clone size: NA

CDR3 protein: CATSEVQGAGELFF
CDR3 DNA: TGTGCCACCAGTGAGGTACAGGGGGCCGGGGAGCTGTTTTTT
V gene: TRBV24-1
D gene: TRBD1
J gene: TRBJ2-2
clone size: NA

CDR3 protein: CASSLLTGSNTEAFF
CDR3 DNA: TGCGCCAGCAGCCTATTGACAGGGTCGAACACTGAAGCTTTCTTT
V gene: TRBV4-1
D gene: TRBD1
J gene: TRBJ1-1
clone size: NA

CDR3 protein: CAWNPAGGFGYTF
CDR3 DNA: TGTGCCTGGAACCCGGCAGGGGGGTTTGGCTACACCTTC
V gene: TRBV30
D gene: TRBD1
J gene: TRBJ1-2
clone size: NA

CDR3 protein: CASRLTGEDTEAFF
CDR3 DNA: TGTGCCAGCAGGTTAACAGGGGAGGACACTGAAGCTTTCTTT
V gene: TRBV5-6
D gene: TRBD1
J gene: TRBJ1-1
clone size: NA

CDR3 protein: CASSQRDGAYEQYF
CDR3 DNA: TGCGCCAGCAGCCAGAGGGACGGAGCCTACGAGCAGTACTTC
V gene: TRBV4-1
D gene: NA
J gene: TRBJ2-7
clone size: once

CDR3 protein: CSVPGQGNYGYTF
CDR3 DNA: TGCAGCGTCCCGGGACAGGGGAACTATGGCTACACCTTC
V gene: TRBV29-1
D gene: TRBD1
J gene: TRBJ1-2
clone size: NA

CDR3 protein: CASSSPGSNQPQHF
CDR3 DNA: TGTGCCAGCAGTTCCCCGGGGAGTAATCAGCCCCAGCATTTT
V gene: TRBV7-9
D gene: NA
J gene: TRBJ1-5
clone size: few

CDR3 protein: CASSQDDRAQETQYF
CDR3 DNA: TGCGCCAGCAGCCAAGATGACAGGGCCCAAGAGACCCAGTACTTC
V gene: TRBV4-1
D gene: TRBD1
J gene: TRBJ2-5
clone size: NA

CDR3 protein: CASSSISEHDYTSSGNTIYF
CDR3 DNA: TGTGCCAGCTCATCAATTTCCGAACACGATTATACGAGCTCTGGAAACACCATATATTTT
V gene: TRBV18
D gene: NA
J gene: TRBJ1-3
clone size: few

CDR3 protein: CASSQGGKTNEKLFF
CDR3 DNA: TGTGCCAGCAGCCAGGGGGGGAAAACTAATGAAAAACTGTTTTTT
V gene: TRBV3-1/TRBV3-2
D gene: NA
J gene: TRBJ1-4
clone size: NA

CDR3 protein: CASSLMGGRLHEQYF
CDR3 DNA: TGTGCCAGCAGTTTGATGGGCGGAAGACTACACGAGCAGTACTTC
V gene: TRBV27
D gene: NA
J gene: TRBJ2-7
clone size: once

CDR3 protein: CASSLGPGTHYGYTF
CDR3 DNA: TGTGCCAGCAGTTTAGGGCCTGGGACCCACTATGGCTACACCTTC
V gene: TRBV28
D gene: NA
J gene: TRBJ1-2
clone size: NA

CDR3 protein: CASWPNTGELFF
CDR3 DNA: TGTGCCAGCTGGCCGAACACCGGGGAGCTGTTTTTT
V gene: TRBV28
D gene: NA
J gene: TRBJ2-2
clone size: NA